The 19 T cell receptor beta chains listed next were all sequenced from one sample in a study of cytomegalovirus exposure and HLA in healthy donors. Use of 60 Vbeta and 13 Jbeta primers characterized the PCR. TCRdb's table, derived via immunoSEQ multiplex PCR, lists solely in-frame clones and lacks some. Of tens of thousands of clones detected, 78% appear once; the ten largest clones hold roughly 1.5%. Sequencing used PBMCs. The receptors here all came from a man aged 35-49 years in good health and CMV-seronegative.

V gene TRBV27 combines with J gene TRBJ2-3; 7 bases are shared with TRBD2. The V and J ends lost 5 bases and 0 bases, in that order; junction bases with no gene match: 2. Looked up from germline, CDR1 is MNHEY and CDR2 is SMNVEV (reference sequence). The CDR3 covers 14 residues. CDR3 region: CASSSGASTDTQYF. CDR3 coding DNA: TGTGCCAGCAGTAGCGGGGCTAGCACAGATACGCAGTATTTT.

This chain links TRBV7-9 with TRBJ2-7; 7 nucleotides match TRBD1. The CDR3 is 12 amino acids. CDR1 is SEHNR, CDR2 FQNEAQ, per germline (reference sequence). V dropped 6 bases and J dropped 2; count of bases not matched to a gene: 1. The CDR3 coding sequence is TGTGCCAGCAGGGACAGGACCTACGAGCAGTACTTC. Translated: CASRDRTYEQYF.

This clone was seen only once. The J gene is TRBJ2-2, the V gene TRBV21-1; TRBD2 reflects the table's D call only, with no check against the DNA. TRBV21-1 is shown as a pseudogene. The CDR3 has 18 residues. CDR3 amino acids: CASSKRTSGRAWTGELFF. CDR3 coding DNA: TGTGCCAGCAGCAAACGGACTAGCGGGAGGGCGTGGACCGGGGAGCTGTTTTTT.

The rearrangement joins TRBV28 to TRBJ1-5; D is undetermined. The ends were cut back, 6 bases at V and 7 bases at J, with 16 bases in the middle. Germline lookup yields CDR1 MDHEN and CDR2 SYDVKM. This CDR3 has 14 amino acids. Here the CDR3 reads CASSPRGEGQPQHF. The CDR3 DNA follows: TGTGCCAGCAGCCCTCGCGGGGAGGGCCAGCCCCAGCATTTT.

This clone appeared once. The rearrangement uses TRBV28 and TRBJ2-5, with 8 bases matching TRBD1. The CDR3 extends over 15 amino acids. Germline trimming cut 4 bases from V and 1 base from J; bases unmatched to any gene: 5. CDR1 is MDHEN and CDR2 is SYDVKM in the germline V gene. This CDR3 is CASSSGTGIQETQYF. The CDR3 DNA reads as TGTGCCAGCAGTTCCGGGACAGGAATCCAAGAGACCCAGTACTTC.

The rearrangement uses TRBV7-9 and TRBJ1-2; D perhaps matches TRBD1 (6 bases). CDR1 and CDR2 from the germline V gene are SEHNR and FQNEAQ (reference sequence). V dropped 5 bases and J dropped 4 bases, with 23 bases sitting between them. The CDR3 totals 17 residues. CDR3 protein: CASSHRTAAVSVYGYTF. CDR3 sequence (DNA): TGTGCCAGCAGCCATCGGACAGCGGCCGTATCTGTCTATGGCTACACCTTC.

The CDR3 DNA sequence: TGCGCCAGCAGCTGGAGACAGGGGGAGGACGAGCAGTACTTC. As protein: CASSWRQGEDEQYF. The V and J genes are TRBV5-1 and TRBJ2-7, with 9 bases identical to TRBD1. Germline lookup yields CDR1 SGHRS and CDR2 YFSETQ. The CDR3 extends over 14 amino acids. J was trimmed by 5 bases and V by 3 bases; bases with no gene match: 6.

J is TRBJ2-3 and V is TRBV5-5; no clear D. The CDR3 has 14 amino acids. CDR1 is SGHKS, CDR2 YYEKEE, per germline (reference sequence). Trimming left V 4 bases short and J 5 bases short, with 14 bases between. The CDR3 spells CASSGGEAGDTQYF. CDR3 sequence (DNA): TGTGCCAGCAGCGGCGGAGAGGCCGGAGATACGCAGTATTTT.

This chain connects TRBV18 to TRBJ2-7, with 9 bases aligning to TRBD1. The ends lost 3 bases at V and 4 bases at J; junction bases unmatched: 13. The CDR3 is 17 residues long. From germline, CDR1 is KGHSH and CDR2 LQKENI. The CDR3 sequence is CASSPPEGTGRVYEQYF. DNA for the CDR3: TGTGCCAGCTCACCTCCCGAGGGGACAGGGCGAGTTTACGAGCAGTACTTC.

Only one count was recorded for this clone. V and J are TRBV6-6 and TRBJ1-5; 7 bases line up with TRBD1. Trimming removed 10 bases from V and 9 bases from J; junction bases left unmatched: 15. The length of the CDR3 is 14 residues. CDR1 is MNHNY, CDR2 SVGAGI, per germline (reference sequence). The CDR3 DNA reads TGTGCCACCTCGGACAGGACGCACTTTGGGCCCCAGCATTTT. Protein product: CATSDRTHFGPQHF.

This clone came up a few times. In DNA form, the CDR3 reads TGTGCCAGCAGCCCGGGACAGGCCGACTATGGCTACACCTTC. Encoded protein: CASSPGQADYGYTF. The V gene is TRBV7-9, the J gene TRBJ1-2; 8 bases are shared with TRBD1. CDR3 size: 14 residues. Germline values: CDR1 SEHNR, CDR2 FQNEAQ (reference sequence). V shed 5 bases, J shed 3 bases, and the junction held 5 bases outside the gene matches.

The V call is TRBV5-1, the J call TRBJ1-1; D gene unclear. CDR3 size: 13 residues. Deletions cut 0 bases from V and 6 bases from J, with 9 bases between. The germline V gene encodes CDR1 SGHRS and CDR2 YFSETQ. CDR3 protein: CASSLEVSAEAFF. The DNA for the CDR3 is TGCGCCAGCAGCTTGGAAGTGTCGGCTGAAGCTTTCTTT. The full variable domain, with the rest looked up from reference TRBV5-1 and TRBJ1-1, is KAGVTQTPRYLIKTRGQQVTLSCSPISGHRSVSWYQQTPGQGLQFLFEYFSETQRNKGNFPGRFSGRQFSNSRSEMNVSTLELGDSALYLCASSLEVSAEAFFGQGTRLTVV.

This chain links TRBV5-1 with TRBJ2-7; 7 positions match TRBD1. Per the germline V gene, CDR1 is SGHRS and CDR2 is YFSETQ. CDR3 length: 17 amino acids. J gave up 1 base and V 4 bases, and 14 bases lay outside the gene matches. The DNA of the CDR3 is TGCGCCAGCAGCCGACCAAAACCCGGGACAGTTTCCTACGAGCAGTACTTC. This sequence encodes CASSRPKPGTVSYEQYF.

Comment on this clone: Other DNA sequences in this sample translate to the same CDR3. The CDR3 region has the DNA TGCGCCAGCAGCTTGACTAGCGGAACCTACAATGAGCAGTTCTTC. This translates into CASSLTSGTYNEQFF. The rearrangement links TRBV5-1 to TRBJ2-1; 8 bases map to TRBD2. The CDR3 is 15 residues long. The trim removed 1 base at V and 2 bases at J, leaving 2 bases unmatched. Per germline, CDR1 SGHRS and CDR2 YFSETQ.

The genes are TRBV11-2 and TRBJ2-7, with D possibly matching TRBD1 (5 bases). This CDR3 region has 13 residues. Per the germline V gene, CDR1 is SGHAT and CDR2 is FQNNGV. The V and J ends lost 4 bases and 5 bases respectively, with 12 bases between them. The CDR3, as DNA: TGTGCCAGCAGCTCCTCAGGGCGCGACGAGCAGTACTTC. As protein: CASSSSGRDEQYF.

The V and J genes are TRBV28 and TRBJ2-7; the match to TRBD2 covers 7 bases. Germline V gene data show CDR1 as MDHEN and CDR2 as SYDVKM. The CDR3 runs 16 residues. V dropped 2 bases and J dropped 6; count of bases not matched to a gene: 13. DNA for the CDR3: TGTGCCAGCAGTTTAGTTATGGGGAGGGTTAAGCGCGAGCAGTACTTC. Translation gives CASSLVMGRVKREQYF. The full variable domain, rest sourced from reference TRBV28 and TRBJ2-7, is DVKVTQSSRYLVKRTGEKVFLECVQDMDHENMFWYRQDPGLGLRLIYFSYDVKMKEKGDIPEGYSVSREKKERFSLILESASTNQTSMYLCASSLVMGRVKREQYFGPGTRLTVT.

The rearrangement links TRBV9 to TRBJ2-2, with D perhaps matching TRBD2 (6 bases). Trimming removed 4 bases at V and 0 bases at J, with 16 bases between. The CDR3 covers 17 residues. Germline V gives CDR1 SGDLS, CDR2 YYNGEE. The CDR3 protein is CASSPRIGTPNTGELFF. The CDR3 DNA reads TGTGCCAGCAGCCCTCGCATCGGGACTCCGAACACCGGGGAGCTGTTTTTT.

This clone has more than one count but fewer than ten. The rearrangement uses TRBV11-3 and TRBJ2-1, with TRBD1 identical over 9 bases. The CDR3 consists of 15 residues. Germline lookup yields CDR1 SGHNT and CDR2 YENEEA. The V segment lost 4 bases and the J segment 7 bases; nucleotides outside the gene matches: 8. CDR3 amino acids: CASSSRDRDGNEQFF. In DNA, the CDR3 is TGTGCCAGCAGCTCCCGGGACAGGGATGGAAATGAGCAGTTCTTC.

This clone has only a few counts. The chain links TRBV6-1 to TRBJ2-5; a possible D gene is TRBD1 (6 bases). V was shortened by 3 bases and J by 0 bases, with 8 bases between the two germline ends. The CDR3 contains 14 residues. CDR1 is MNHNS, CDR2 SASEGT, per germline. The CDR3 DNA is TGTGCCAGCAGTGACGGACAGAACCAAGAGACCCAGTACTTC. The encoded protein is CASSDGQNQETQYF.